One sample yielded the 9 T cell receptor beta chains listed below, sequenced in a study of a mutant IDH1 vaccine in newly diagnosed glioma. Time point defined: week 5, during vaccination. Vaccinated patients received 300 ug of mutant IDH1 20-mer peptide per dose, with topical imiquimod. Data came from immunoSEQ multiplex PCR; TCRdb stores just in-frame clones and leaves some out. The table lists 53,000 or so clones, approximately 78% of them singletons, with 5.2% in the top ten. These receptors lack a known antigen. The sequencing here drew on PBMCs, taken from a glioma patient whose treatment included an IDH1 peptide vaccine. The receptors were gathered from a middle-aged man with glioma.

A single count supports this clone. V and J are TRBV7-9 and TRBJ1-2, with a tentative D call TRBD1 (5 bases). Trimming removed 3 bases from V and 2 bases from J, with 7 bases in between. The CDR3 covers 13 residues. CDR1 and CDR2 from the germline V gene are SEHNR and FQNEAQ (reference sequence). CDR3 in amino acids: CASSLGRNYGYTF. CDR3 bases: TGTGCCAGCAGCTTGGGGCGAAACTATGGCTACACCTTC.

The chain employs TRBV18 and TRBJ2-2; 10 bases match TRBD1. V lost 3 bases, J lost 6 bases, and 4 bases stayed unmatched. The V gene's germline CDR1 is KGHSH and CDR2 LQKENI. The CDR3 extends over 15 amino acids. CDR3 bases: TGTGCCAGCTCACCGACAGGGGGCGCGTCCGGGGAGCTGTTTTTT. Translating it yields CASSPTGGASGELFF.

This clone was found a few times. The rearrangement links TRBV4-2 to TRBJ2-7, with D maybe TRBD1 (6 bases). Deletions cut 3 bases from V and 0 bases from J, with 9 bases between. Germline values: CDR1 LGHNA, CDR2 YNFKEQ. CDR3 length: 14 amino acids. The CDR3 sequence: CASSHGQSSYEQYF. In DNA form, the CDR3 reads TGTGCCAGCAGCCACGGACAGAGCTCCTACGAGCAGTACTTC.

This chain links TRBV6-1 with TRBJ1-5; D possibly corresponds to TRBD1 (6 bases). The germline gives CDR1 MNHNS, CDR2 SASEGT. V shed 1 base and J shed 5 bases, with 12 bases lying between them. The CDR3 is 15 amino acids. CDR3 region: CASSEEWGAYQPQHF. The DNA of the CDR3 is TGTGCCAGCAGTGAAGAATGGGGGGCTTATCAGCCCCAGCATTTT.

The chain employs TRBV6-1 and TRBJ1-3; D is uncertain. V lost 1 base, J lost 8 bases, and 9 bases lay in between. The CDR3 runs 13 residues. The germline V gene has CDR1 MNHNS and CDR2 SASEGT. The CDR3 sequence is CASSEGVMYTIYF. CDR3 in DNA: TGTGCCAGCAGTGAAGGGGTTATGTACACCATATATTTT.

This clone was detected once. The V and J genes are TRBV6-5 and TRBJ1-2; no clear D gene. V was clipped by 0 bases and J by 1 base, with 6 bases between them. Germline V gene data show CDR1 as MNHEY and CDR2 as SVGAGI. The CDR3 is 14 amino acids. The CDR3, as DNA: TGTGCCAGCAGTTACTCGAACATTAACTATGGCTACACCTTC. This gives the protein CASSYSNINYGYTF.

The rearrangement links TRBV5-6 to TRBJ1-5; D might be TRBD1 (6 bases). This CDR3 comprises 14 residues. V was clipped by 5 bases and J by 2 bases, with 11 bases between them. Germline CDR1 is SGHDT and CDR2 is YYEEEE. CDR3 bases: TGTGCCAGCAGTCTGAGGGGGGGCAATCAGCCCCAGCATTTT. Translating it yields CASSLRGGNQPQHF.

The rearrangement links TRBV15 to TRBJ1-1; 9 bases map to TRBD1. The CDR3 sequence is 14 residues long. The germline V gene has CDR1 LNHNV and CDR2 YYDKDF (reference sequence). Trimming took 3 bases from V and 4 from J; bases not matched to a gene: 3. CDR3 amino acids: CATSSTGGGTEAFF. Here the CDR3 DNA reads TGTGCCACCAGCAGCACAGGGGGCGGCACTGAAGCTTTCTTT.

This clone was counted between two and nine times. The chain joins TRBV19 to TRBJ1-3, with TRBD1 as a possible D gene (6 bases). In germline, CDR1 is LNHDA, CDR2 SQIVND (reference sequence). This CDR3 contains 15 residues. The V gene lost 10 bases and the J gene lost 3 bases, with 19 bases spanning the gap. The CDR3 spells CATRGGSTFGNTIYF. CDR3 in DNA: TGTGCCACCAGAGGGGGATCTACCTTTGGAAACACCATATATTTT. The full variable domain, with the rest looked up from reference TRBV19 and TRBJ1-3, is DGGITQSPKYLFRKEGQNVTLSCEQNLNHDAMYWYRQDPGQGLRLIYYSQIVNDFQKGDIAEGYSVSREKKESFPLTVTSAQKNPTAFYLCATRGGSTFGNTIYFGEGSWLTVV.